This entry lists 16 T cell receptor beta chains sequenced from one sample in a study of blood T cells in healthy people across ages. Next came a second PCR, run for about 7 to 12 cycles, which used a sample-barcoded 5' primer along with a J-beta primer mix. TCRdb itself ran the 5' RACE reads through MiXCR, one entry per CDR3 protein. Of some 1.8 million distinct CDR3 sequences detected, about two fifths appear once; the ten largest clones hold more than 20%. Specimen: blood. These receptors were obtained from a human donor in good health.

In its sample, this clonotype was seen a few times. V is TRBV19 and J is TRBJ2-7, with TRBD2 matching 9 bases. CDR1 and CDR2 (germline): LNHDA, SQIVND (reference sequence). V gave up 6 bases and J gave up 2 bases; unmatched junction bases: 5. The CDR3 sequence is 14 residues long. The CDR3 reads CASSHSGGPYEQYF. The DNA of the CDR3 is TGTGCCAGTAGCCATAGCGGGGGACCCTACGAGCAGTACTTC.

CDR3 DNA: TGTGCCAGCAGCAGTGAGGACCAAGAGACCCAGTACTTC. Translation gives CASSSEDQETQYF. This chain joins TRBV21-1 and TRBJ2-5. TRBV21-1 is a recognized pseudogene. This CDR3 contains 13 residues.

This clonotype has just a few counts. The CDR3 loop reads CSARDLASNQPQHF. Here the CDR3 DNA reads TGCAGTGCTAGAGATCTAGCCAGCAATCAGCCCCAGCATTTT. This sequence joins TRBV20-1 and TRBJ1-5; D remains unclear. The CDR3 extends over 14 amino acids. CDR1 DFQATT and CDR2 SNEGSKA come from the germline V gene (reference sequence). Trimming took off 0 bases at V and 1 base at J, with 7 bases between the two ends.

The J gene is TRBJ2-1, the V gene TRBV12-3 or TRBV12-4, with 9 bases lining up with TRBD2. The J segment lost 0 bases and the V segment lost 3 bases, leaving 6 bases of the junction unmatched. The CDR3 runs 17 residues. This CDR3 reads CASSFPLTSGSYNEQFF. Written as DNA, the CDR3 is TGTGCCAGCAGTTTCCCTCTGACTAGCGGCTCCTACAATGAGCAGTTCTTC.

The chain carries TRBV27 and TRBJ2-7; D possibly corresponds to TRBD1 (5 bases). The germline V and J ends were trimmed by 4 bases and 3 bases, with 10 bases remaining between them. Germline-derived CDR1 and CDR2 are MNHEY and SMNVEV (reference sequence). CDR3 length: 13 amino acids. The CDR3: CASSWGRYYEQYF. CDR3 nucleotides: TGTGCCAGCAGTTGGGGCCGCTACTACGAGCAGTACTTC.

About this clonotype itself: Its ends do not fully match the called genes, so a read error is possible. The genes are TRBV6-2 or TRBV6-3 and TRBJ1-2; maybe TRBD1 (6 bases). The CDR3 covers 14 residues. In germline, CDR1 is MNHEY, CDR2 SVGEGT. The CDR3 bases are TGTGCCAGCAAAGGGACATCAGCTAACTATGACTACACCTTC. Protein product: CASKGTSANYDYTF.

The rearrangement links TRBV6-2 or TRBV6-3 to TRBJ2-3; TRBD2 aligns across 7 bases. After removal of 7 bases from V and 4 bases from J, the junction contained 14 bases not matched to a gene. Germline V lookup: CDR1 MNHEY, CDR2 SVGEGT. The CDR3 length is 16 residues. The CDR3 spells CASTQRFSGLADTQYF. The CDR3 nucleotides are TGTGCCAGCACCCAGAGGTTTAGCGGGTTGGCAGATACGCAGTATTTT.

This chain links TRBV20-1 with TRBJ2-7; no reliable D call. V was pared by 1 base and J by 2 bases, with 12 bases between. Germline values: CDR1 DFQATT, CDR2 SNEGSKA (reference sequence). The CDR3 loop spans 14 amino acids. The CDR3 nucleotides are TGCAGTGCTAGAGGTCCGGCCTTACCCTACGAGCAGTACTTC. Residues: CSARGPALPYEQYF.

As DNA, the CDR3 is TGTGCCAGCATGCCCCCCACCGGACAGGGCTTTACCTACGAGCAGTACTTC. It codes for CASMPPTGQGFTYEQYF. The chain recombines TRBV2 with TRBJ2-7, with TRBD1 matching over 8 bases. This CDR3 has 17 residues. J was trimmed by 2 bases and V by 7 bases; bases with no gene match: 16. CDR1 SNHLY and CDR2 FYNNEI come from the germline V gene.

CDR3 sequence (DNA): TGTGCCAGCAGTGGGGCGACCCCCTACAATGAGCAGTTCTTC. Protein sequence: CASSGATPYNEQFF. The V and J genes are TRBV12-3 or TRBV12-4 and TRBJ2-1; D is possibly TRBD1 (5 bases). The CDR3 extends over 14 amino acids. The V end lost 5 bases, the J end lost 2 bases, and 10 bases lay between the germline ends.

CDR3 protein: CASSRGLEGTEAFF. CDR3 nucleotides: TGCGCCAGCAGCAGGGGGCTCGAGGGCACTGAAGCTTTCTTT. This sequence joins TRBV5-1 and TRBJ1-1; 7 bases agree with TRBD1. Germline lookup yields CDR1 SGHRS and CDR2 YFSETQ. Losses at the gene ends were 4 bases for V and 4 bases for J; bases not matched to a gene: 7. CDR3 length: 14 amino acids.

The V gene is TRBV4-2, the J gene TRBJ2-1; 10 nucleotides line up with TRBD2. The CDR3 is 15 residues long. V shed 0 bases and J 9 bases; nucleotides not matched to a gene: 5. The germline CDR1 and CDR2 sequences are LGHNA and YNFKEQ. The CDR3 region is CASSQELVAGGEQFF. CDR3 nucleotide sequence: TGTGCCAGCAGCCAAGAATTGGTAGCGGGGGGTGAGCAGTTCTTC.

The rearrangement joins TRBV11-2 to TRBJ2-7; D not certain. Trimming shortened V by 0 bases and J by 7 bases, and 13 bases separated the two germline ends. In germline, CDR1 is SGHAT, CDR2 FQNNGV. The CDR3 length is 14 residues. CDR3 protein: CASSLDPILREQYF. The CDR3, as DNA: TGTGCCAGCAGCTTAGACCCCATCTTAAGGGAGCAGTACTTC.

V usage is TRBV7-8 and J usage is TRBJ1-6; a possible D gene is TRBD1 (5 bases). Per germline, CDR1 SGHVS and CDR2 FQNEAQ. The CDR3 loop spans 16 amino acids. V lost 7 bases and J lost 0, with 13 bases in between. The CDR3 here is CASTQGRSSYNSPLHF. CDR3 nucleotide sequence: TGTGCCAGCACGCAGGGACGGAGCTCCTATAATTCACCCCTCCACTTT.

Many counts were recorded for this clonotype. The genes are TRBV7-2 and TRBJ2-1; 9 positions match TRBD2. Germline V gene sequence: CDR1 SGHTA, CDR2 FQGNSA. The ends lost 4 bases at V and 4 bases at J; junction bases unmatched: 5. CDR3 length: 15 residues. The CDR3 region is CASSSGTSQYNEQFF. As DNA, the CDR3 is TGTGCCAGCAGCTCCGGGACTAGCCAATACAATGAGCAGTTCTTC.

The table lists this clonotype with a few counts. The CDR3 here is CASSLEGGAPDTQYF. The CDR3 DNA follows: TGCGCCAGCAGCTTGGAAGGGGGGGCCCCAGATACGCAGTATTTT. The chain uses TRBV5-1 and TRBJ2-3; possibly TRBD2 for D (7 bases). V gave up 0 bases and J gave up 4 bases, with 12 bases separating them. This CDR3 region has 15 residues. CDR1 and CDR2 (germline): SGHRS, YFSETQ.